The 15 T cell receptor beta chains below all came from one sample that was sequenced in a study of T cells in localized non-small cell lung cancer. The method was immunoSEQ multiplex PCR; TCRdb's version includes in-frame clones alone and lacks a portion of them. The data hold over 35,000 clones, with about four fifths observed a single time. Sequenced material: peripheral blood mononuclear cells, taken before any cancer treatment. The receptor set was obtained from a male donor older than 55 with stage II lung adenocarcinoma.

The V gene is TRBV7-9, the J gene TRBJ1-5; 11 positions agree with TRBD1. Trimming at V came to 5 bases and at J to 7 bases, leaving 4 bases not matched to a gene. From germline, CDR1 is SEHNR and CDR2 FQNEAQ (reference sequence). This CDR3 spans 14 amino acids. The CDR3 is CASSTGTGGQPQHF. The CDR3 DNA is TGTGCCAGCAGCACCGGGACAGGGGGGCAGCCCCAGCATTTT.

The chain joins TRBV15 to TRBJ2-3, with D possibly being TRBD1 (6 bases). Germline V CDR1 and CDR2: LNHNV, YYDKDF (reference sequence). The germline V and J ends were trimmed by 1 base and 10 bases, with 18 bases remaining between them. CDR3 size: 15 residues. The CDR3 DNA reads as TGTGCCACCAGCAGAGTGAGGGGGAAGGGTAGCCCGCAGTATTTT. It translates to CATSRVRGKGSPQYF.

This clone was detected once. V and J are TRBV6-4 and TRBJ1-2, with a tentative D call TRBD1 (5 bases). The CDR3 covers 14 residues. Trimming took 6 bases from V and 7 from J, leaving 18 bases between them. Germline-derived CDR1 and CDR2 are MRHNA and SNTAGT. CDR3 in amino acids: CASSRDLAKSGYTF. The CDR3, as DNA: TGTGCCAGCAGCCGGGACTTGGCTAAGTCTGGCTACACCTTC.

This rearrangement joins TRBV9 to TRBJ1-3; a possible D gene is TRBD1 (5 bases). Trimming left V 4 bases short and J 0 bases short, with 11 bases between. The CDR3 has 15 residues. Germline V gene data show CDR1 as SGDLS and CDR2 as YYNGEE. In DNA form, the CDR3 reads TGTGCCAGCAGCCCTTCAGGGTTCTCTGGAAACACCATATATTTT. Protein: CASSPSGFSGNTIYF.

V gene TRBV12-5 combines with J gene TRBJ1-1; D is unresolved. The CDR3 is 13 residues long. CDR1 and CDR2 from the germline V gene are LGHNT and FRNRAP. V dropped 1 base and J dropped 6 bases, with 9 bases sitting between them. The DNA for the CDR3 is TGTGCTAGTGGTTTGGGGGCAGCTTCTGAAGCTTTCTTT. This translates into CASGLGAASEAFF.

This clone was picked up a small number of times. This chain's CDR3 is CSVEGRGVTEAFF. The DNA for the CDR3 is TGCAGCGTTGAAGGCCGAGGTGTAACTGAAGCTTTCTTT. The chain combines TRBV29-1 with TRBJ1-1; D gene uncertain. Trimming pared 1 base from V and 5 bases from J, leaving 11 bases between. This CDR3 has 13 residues. CDR1 SQVTM and CDR2 ANQGSEA come from the germline V gene. The full variable domain, in which reference TRBV29-1 and TRBJ1-1 provide the parts outside the CDR3, is SAVISQKPSRDICQRGTSLTIQCQVDSQVTMMFWYRQQPGQSLTLIATANQGSEATYESGFVIDKFPISRPNLTFSTLTVSNMSPEDSSIYLCSVEGRGVTEAFFGQGTRLTVV.

The chain uses TRBV30 and TRBJ1-6; no clear D. This CDR3 is 15 amino acids long. V was trimmed by 1 base and J by 13 bases, leaving 20 bases between them. CDR1 is GTSNPN and CDR2 is SVGIG in the germline V gene (reference sequence). The CDR3 DNA reads TGTGCCTGGAGTGGACTTGGGGAGGGTGCGAACCCCCTCCACTTT. It encodes CAWSGLGEGANPLHF.

Points on this clone: The junction and the germline gene differ at one end; a read error may be behind it. This chain connects TRBV20-1 to TRBJ2-7; TRBD2 matches at 7 bases. CDR1 DFQATT and CDR2 SNEGSKA come from the germline V gene (reference sequence). The CDR3 extends over 10 amino acids. CDR3 residues: CSADQREQSF. The CDR3 region has the DNA TGCAGTGCTGACCAGCGGGAACAGTCCTTC.

This chain joins TRBV7-2 and TRBJ2-1; a possible D gene is TRBD2 (6 bases). This CDR3 spans 14 amino acids. Germline-derived CDR1 and CDR2 are SGHTA and FQGNSA. Trimming stripped 2 bases from V and 5 bases from J, with 10 bases between. The CDR3: CASSLLATDNEQFF. CDR3 DNA sequence: TGTGCCAGCAGCTTACTAGCGACCGACAATGAGCAGTTCTTC.

This chain uses TRBV18 with TRBJ1-4; D is unclear. This CDR3 is 15 amino acids long. V was shortened by 2 bases and J by 7 bases, with 14 bases between the two germline ends. The germline V gene encodes CDR1 KGHSH and CDR2 LQKENI. The DNA for the CDR3 is TGTGCCAGCTCACCAGCGGTCCGGGGTAGTGAAAAACTGTTTTTT. Its protein is CASSPAVRGSEKLFF.

This chain joins TRBV13 and TRBJ2-5, with no clear D. Germline V gene lookup returns CDR1 PRHDT and CDR2 FYEKMQ (reference sequence). The CDR3 consists of 14 residues. V lost 4 bases to trimming and J lost 4 bases, with 13 bases between them. CDR3 coding DNA: TGTGCCAGCAGCTCGCCAACCCAACGAGAGACCCAGTACTTC. Protein product: CASSSPTQRETQYF.

The chain uses TRBV27 and TRBJ2-3; either TRBD1 or TRBD2 may fit D (5 bases each). Trimming removed 3 bases from V and 2 bases from J, with 9 bases in between. The CDR3 sequence is 14 residues long. Germline CDR1 MNHEY, CDR2 SMNVEV (reference sequence). Here the CDR3 reads CASSLRGATDTQYF. CDR3 sequence (DNA): TGTGCCAGCAGTTTGAGGGGAGCCACAGATACGCAGTATTTT.

The chain uses TRBV4-1 and TRBJ1-4; possibly TRBD1 for D (5 bases). CDR1 and CDR2 from the germline V gene are MGHRA and YSYEKL. Trimming took off 0 bases at V and 12 bases at J, with 14 bases between the two ends. The CDR3 is 14 residues long. The CDR3 DNA is TGCGCCAGCAGCCAAGAAAATCTCGGGGGAGAACTGTTTTTT. This codes for CASSQENLGGELFF.

This clone was picked up one time. The rearrangement joins TRBV5-1 to TRBJ1-5; D not resolved. V was cut by 0 bases and J by 3 bases, with 4 bases left in between. The CDR3 runs 13 residues. CDR1 is SGHRS and CDR2 is YFSETQ in the germline V gene. The DNA of the CDR3 is TGCGCCAGCAGCTTGGCCTTCAATCAGCCCCAGCATTTT. Amino acids: CASSLAFNQPQHF.

The chain carries TRBV4-1 and TRBJ2-3; no reliable D call. CDR3 length: 17 residues. In germline, CDR1 is MGHRA, CDR2 YSYEKL. V was shortened by 0 bases and J by 1 base, with 14 bases between the two germline ends. Written as DNA, the CDR3 is TGCGCCAGCAGCCAAGATCGAGCAGGACCGCGCACAGATACGCAGTATTTT. Translation: CASSQDRAGPRTDTQYF.